One sample yielded the 27 T cell receptor beta chains listed below, sequenced in a study of cytomegalovirus exposure and HLA in healthy donors. Vbeta (60) and Jbeta (13) primers were used in the PCR. Sequencing used immunoSEQ multiplex PCR; TCRdb keeps in-frame clones, though not all of them. This sample has about 200,000 clones; 75% to 80% occur once, and the top ten carry around 1.8%. The sample was PBMCs. The receptors were sampled from a man younger than 35 in good health and CMV-seronegative.

The chain combines TRBV10-3 with TRBJ1-1; 10 nucleotides line up with TRBD1. This CDR3 has 13 residues. Germline V gives CDR1 ENHRY, CDR2 SYGVKD. V gave up 6 bases and J gave up 6 bases; unmatched junction bases: 4. The CDR3 DNA is TGTGCCATCAGCCAAGGGACAGGGGCTGAAGCTTTCTTT. Translation gives CAISQGTGAEAFF.

The chain couples TRBV7-9 to TRBJ1-1; TRBD1 matches 10 bases. The CDR3 loop spans 18 amino acids. CDR1 and CDR2 (germline): SEHNR, FQNEAQ (reference sequence). After removal of 4 bases from V and 2 bases from J, the junction contained 13 bases not matched to a gene. CDR3: CASSSTSGTGALNTEAFF. CDR3 nucleotides: TGTGCCAGCAGCTCAACGTCCGGGACAGGGGCACTCAACACTGAAGCTTTCTTT.

The chain joins TRBV9 to TRBJ2-3, with D possibly TRBD2 on 6 matching bases. The CDR3 sequence is 16 residues long. Germline V CDR1 and CDR2: SGDLS, YYNGEE. V was cut by 0 bases and J by 0 bases, with 11 bases left in between. CDR3 nucleotide sequence: TGTGCCAGCAGCGTAGTCCGGGACTCCAGCACAGATACGCAGTATTTT. Translation: CASSVVRDSSTDTQYF.

This rearrangement joins TRBV27 to TRBJ2-7; 8 bases are a match to TRBD1. J lost 2 bases, V lost 3 bases, and 15 bases had no gene match. CDR1 is MNHEY and CDR2 is SMNVEV in the germline V gene (reference sequence). The CDR3 has 18 amino acids. The CDR3 loop is CASSFLGGQGASTYEQYF. The CDR3, as DNA: TGTGCCAGCAGTTTTTTAGGCGGACAGGGTGCCTCGACCTACGAGCAGTACTTC.

V gene TRBV6-1 combines with J gene TRBJ2-7; 10 nucleotides agree with TRBD1. CDR3 length: 14 amino acids. V lost 8 bases to trimming and J lost 3 bases; unmatched junction nucleotides: 7. Germline V gives CDR1 MNHNS, CDR2 SASEGT. CDR3 in amino acids: CASCVGTGDYEQYF. Written as DNA, the CDR3 is TGTGCCAGCTGTGTGGGGACAGGGGACTACGAGCAGTACTTC.

The chain couples TRBV6-5 to TRBJ2-7; tentatively, D is TRBD2 (5 bases). V lost 6 bases, J lost 2 bases, and 11 bases lay in between. The CDR3 consists of 13 residues. Germline V gene data show CDR1 as MNHEY and CDR2 as SVGAGI. This CDR3 reads CASREQTTYEQYF. The CDR3 DNA reads as TGTGCCAGCAGAGAACAGACTACCTACGAGCAGTACTTC.

This clone turned up a few times. The chain uses TRBV9 and TRBJ2-2, with 7 bases that match TRBD2. CDR3 length: 16 residues. Germline CDR1 and CDR2: SGDLS and YYNGEE. Trimming at V came to 2 bases and at J to 0 bases, leaving 4 bases not matched to a gene. The CDR3 DNA reads as TGTGCCAGCAGCGTTAGTGGGAGGGCGAACACCGGGGAGCTGTTTTTT. Its protein is CASSVSGRANTGELFF.

The rearrangement links TRBV29-1 to TRBJ2-3; no clear D gene. The CDR3 runs 13 residues. The V gene lost 6 bases and the J gene lost 0 bases, with 10 bases spanning the gap. Per the germline V gene, CDR1 is SQVTM and CDR2 is ANQGSEA. Here the CDR3 reads CSVRVSSTDTQYF. The CDR3 bases are TGCAGCGTGCGAGTTTCTAGCACAGATACGCAGTATTTT.

In regard to this clone: At one of its ends the junction is not consistent with the germline gene, which may arise from a read error. The chain has TRBV7-9 and TRBJ2-3; D remains ambiguous. CDR3 length: 18 amino acids. Germline V gene data show CDR1 as SEHNR and CDR2 as FQNEAQ (reference sequence). The CDR3 bases are TGTTCCAGCAGCTCCAAGGAGAGGCACTTCCAGTTTGCAGATACGCAGTATTTT. It specifies CSSSSKERHFQFADTQYF.

In its sample, this clone was seen a few times. V is TRBV6-1 and J is TRBJ1-1, with D tentatively TRBD1 (5 bases). This CDR3 region has 12 residues. CDR1 and CDR2 from the germline V gene are MNHNS and SASEGT. The V gene lost 3 bases and the J gene lost 11 bases, with 13 bases spanning the gap. The chain's CDR3 is CASSEGRGSAFF. CDR3 DNA sequence: TGTGCCAGCAGTGAGGGGCGGGGTTCGGCTTTCTTT.

The rearrangement uses TRBV27 and TRBJ2-1; 8 positions agree with TRBD1. The CDR3 is 17 amino acids. Germline V gene lookup returns CDR1 MNHEY and CDR2 SMNVEV (reference sequence). With V trimmed by 0 bases and J by 0 bases, 4 bases remained unmatched. CDR3 sequence (DNA): TGTGCCAGCAGTTTATCTGGACAGGGCTTCTCCTACAATGAGCAGTTCTTC. This translates into CASSLSGQGFSYNEQFF.

The gene calls are TRBV20-1 and TRBJ1-1; D perhaps matches TRBD1 (6 bases). V was pared by 2 bases and J by 5 bases, with 6 bases between. Per the germline V gene, CDR1 is DFQATT and CDR2 is SNEGSKA (reference sequence). The CDR3 runs 11 residues. The CDR3, as DNA: TGCAGTGCTAGACAGGGGACTGAAGCTTTCTTT. This gives the protein CSARQGTEAFF.

The chain links TRBV7-3 to TRBJ2-2; 11 bases are a match to TRBD1. Trimming took 5 bases from V and 4 from J; bases not matched to a gene: 6. This CDR3 region has 16 residues. Per germline, CDR1 SGHTA and CDR2 FQGTGA. CDR3 coding DNA: TGTGCCAGCAGCCCCGGACAGGGGGCCCGCACCGGGGAGCTGTTTTTT. Protein product: CASSPGQGARTGELFF.

The J gene is TRBJ1-5, the V gene TRBV10-3; no definite D call. Trimming shortened V by 4 bases and J by 1 base, and 8 bases separated the two germline ends. This CDR3 region has 14 residues. Germline CDR1 reads ENHRY; CDR2 reads SYGVKD. The chain's CDR3 is CAISAGRSNQPQHF. The CDR3 nucleotides read TGTGCCATCAGTGCAGGCAGAAGCAATCAGCCCCAGCATTTT.

This chain joins TRBV19 and TRBJ2-2, with 8 nucleotides matching TRBD1. Losses at the gene ends were 7 bases for V and 3 bases for J; bases not matched to a gene: 10. CDR3 size: 16 residues. Looked up from germline, CDR1 is LNHDA and CDR2 is SQIVND (reference sequence). The CDR3 is CASTDRLDRDTGELFF. CDR3 nucleotides: TGTGCCAGTACCGATCGGTTGGACAGGGACACCGGGGAGCTGTTTTTT.

The chain employs TRBV29-1 and TRBJ2-4; 9 positions match TRBD1. Germline-derived CDR1 and CDR2 are SQVTM and ANQGSEA. J gave up 15 bases and V 5 bases, and 11 bases lay outside the gene matches. The CDR3 spans 12 residues. The CDR3 sequence: CSVYSGQGKRYF. The CDR3 region has the DNA TGCAGCGTTTACTCTGGACAGGGGAAAAGGTACTTC.

The rearrangement links TRBV14 to TRBJ2-7, with TRBD2 matching over 8 bases. CDR1 is SGHDN, CDR2 FVKESK, per germline. This CDR3 is built from 16 residues. The V segment lost 0 bases and the J segment 7 bases; nucleotides outside the gene matches: 11. CDR3 sequence: CASSQDRTSSWGEQYF. The CDR3 bases are TGTGCCAGCAGCCAAGATAGGACTAGCAGTTGGGGAGAGCAGTACTTC. Complete variable domain (other parts from reference TRBV14 and TRBJ2-7): EAGVTQFPSHSVIEKGQTVTLRCDPISGHDNLYWYRRVMGKEIKFLLHFVKESKQDESGMPNNRFLAERTGGTYSTLKVQPAELEDSGVYFCASSQDRTSSWGEQYFGPGTRLTVT.

The gene calls are TRBV10-3 and TRBJ1-1; D unresolved. V was cut by 3 bases and J by 4 bases, with 18 bases left in between. In germline, CDR1 is ENHRY, CDR2 SYGVKD. This CDR3 is 16 amino acids long. CDR3 residues: CAISDRDPRNGTEAFF. CDR3 bases: TGTGCCATCAGTGACCGGGATCCTCGGAACGGCACTGAAGCTTTCTTT.

The rearrangement links TRBV5-6 to TRBJ2-5; D possibly corresponds to TRBD1 (5 bases). V was trimmed by 8 bases and J by 2 bases, leaving 13 bases between them. The V gene's germline CDR1 is SGHDT and CDR2 YYEEEE. The CDR3 has 13 residues. The DNA of the CDR3 is TGTGCCAGTTTCTGGGGCTCTCAAGAGACCCAGTACTTC. Its protein is CASFWGSQETQYF. The full variable domain, completed using reference TRBV5-6 and TRBJ2-5, is DAGVTQSPTHLIKTRGQQVTLRCSPKSGHDTVSWYQQALGQGPQFIFQYYEEEERQRGNFPDRFSGHQFPNYSSELNVNALLLGDSALYLCASFWGSQETQYFGPGTRLLVL.

The rearrangement joins TRBV5-4 to TRBJ2-3, with a tentative D call TRBD1 (6 bases). The CDR3 has 14 amino acids. Germline assignment: CDR1 SGHNT and CDR2 YYREEE (reference sequence). The germline V and J ends were trimmed by 2 bases and 2 bases, with 9 bases remaining between them. CDR3 coding DNA: TGTGCCAGCAGCTTAGACAGGCCCACAGATACGCAGTATTTT. This translates into CASSLDRPTDTQYF.

In its sample, this clone was seen a few times. The chain uses TRBV6-6 and TRBJ2-2; a possible D gene is TRBD1 (6 bases). Trimming pared 6 bases from V and 7 bases from J, leaving 21 bases between. This CDR3 region has 16 residues. CDR1 is MNHNY, CDR2 SVGAGI, per germline (reference sequence). The CDR3, as DNA: TGTGCCAGCAGGGCCGGGACATCCAGGGCGGGCGGGGAGCTGTTTTTT. Translation gives CASRAGTSRAGGELFF.

Points on this clone: In this CDR3 the conserved last residue, phenylalanine or tryptophan, is missing, so a read error is likely. V usage is TRBV5-6 and J usage is TRBJ1-1; D call uncertain. Germline V gene sequence: CDR1 SGHDT, CDR2 YYEEEE. Trimming removed 4 bases from V and 1 base from J, with 11 bases in between. The CDR3 contains 14 residues. For the CDR3, the DNA is TGTGCCAGCAGCCAACCGACCGGGAACACTGAAGCTTTCTCT. Translation gives CASSQPTGNTEAFS.

The genes are TRBV10-3 and TRBJ2-6; possible D gene TRBD1, 6 bases. The ends were cut back, 3 bases at V and 1 base at J, with 19 bases in the middle. There are 19 residues in the CDR3. Germline V gene data show CDR1 as ENHRY and CDR2 as SYGVKD. CDR3 sequence: CAISDTGGQRPSGANVLTF. The CDR3 region has the DNA TGTGCCATCAGTGATACCGGAGGACAGAGACCTTCTGGGGCCAACGTCCTGACTTTC.

The chain uses TRBV7-8 and TRBJ1-2; D ambiguous. Trimming cost V 1 base and J 1 base, with 13 bases left between them. Germline V lookup: CDR1 SGHVS, CDR2 FQNEAQ. The CDR3 runs 16 residues. The CDR3 sequence is CASSLEYRANNYGYTF. The CDR3 DNA reads as TGTGCCAGCAGCTTAGAGTACAGAGCCAATAACTATGGCTACACCTTC.

The chain employs TRBV29-1 and TRBJ2-3; no definite D call. V lost 1 base and J 4 bases, leaving 3 bases between the germline ends. This CDR3 region has 11 residues. Per the germline V gene, CDR1 is SQVTM and CDR2 is ANQGSEA. The CDR3 region has the DNA TGCAGCGTTGAAGCGGCAGATACGCAGTATTTT. Residues: CSVEAADTQYF.

As for this clone: One junction end does not reproduce the germline sequence, and a read error may be involved. This sequence joins TRBV7-9 and TRBJ2-5, with TRBD1 matching over 7 bases. The CDR3 has 16 amino acids. Germline V CDR1 and CDR2: SEHNR, FQNEAQ (reference sequence). Written as DNA, the CDR3 is TGTTCCAGCAGCGCTGGGGACAGTGGGAGCCAAGAGACCCAGTACTTC. Encoded protein: CSSSAGDSGSQETQYF.

The chain links TRBV7-8 to TRBJ1-1; D perhaps matches TRBD1 (6 bases). The CDR3 length is 15 residues. V shed 2 bases and J shed 4 bases, with 14 bases lying between them. Germline assignment: CDR1 SGHVS and CDR2 FQNEAQ. The CDR3 DNA follows: TGTGCCAGCAGCTTAAGGTTGACAGGTCCCACTGAAGCTTTCTTT. As protein: CASSLRLTGPTEAFF.